This T cell receptor (beta chain) was obtained from a study of ipilimumab plus nivolumab after autologous stem cell transplantation. Study-level information: The DLBCL group included primary refractory and relapsed cases. Findings and caveats of the study: Authors suggest TCR repertoire, Treg phenotype and gut microbiota support further study.

Trimming took off 1 base at V and 6 bases at J, with 9 bases between the two ends. In germline, CDR1 is LGHNA, CDR2 YNFKEQ. CDR3 length: 14 residues. This clone has more than one count but fewer than ten. Its antigen is still unknown. The repertoire was sequenced with immunoSEQ multiplex PCR; TCRdb's copy has only in-frame clones and lacks some. This table has about 17,000 clones, almost 80% appearing once. Dosing: nivolumab 3 mg/kg IV, weeks 1, 4, 7, 10, then every two weeks to week 26. The TCR was taken from a male donor with diffuse large B-cell lymphoma. The sample here was PBMCs, taken in a trial of ipilimumab plus nivolumab as post-transplant consolidation. V and J are TRBV4-2 and TRBJ2-2; maybe TRBD2 (6 bases). For the CDR3, the DNA is TGTGCCAGCAGCCAAGGGGGGGTGCCCGGGGAGCTGTTTTTT. This codes for CASSQGGVPGELFF.